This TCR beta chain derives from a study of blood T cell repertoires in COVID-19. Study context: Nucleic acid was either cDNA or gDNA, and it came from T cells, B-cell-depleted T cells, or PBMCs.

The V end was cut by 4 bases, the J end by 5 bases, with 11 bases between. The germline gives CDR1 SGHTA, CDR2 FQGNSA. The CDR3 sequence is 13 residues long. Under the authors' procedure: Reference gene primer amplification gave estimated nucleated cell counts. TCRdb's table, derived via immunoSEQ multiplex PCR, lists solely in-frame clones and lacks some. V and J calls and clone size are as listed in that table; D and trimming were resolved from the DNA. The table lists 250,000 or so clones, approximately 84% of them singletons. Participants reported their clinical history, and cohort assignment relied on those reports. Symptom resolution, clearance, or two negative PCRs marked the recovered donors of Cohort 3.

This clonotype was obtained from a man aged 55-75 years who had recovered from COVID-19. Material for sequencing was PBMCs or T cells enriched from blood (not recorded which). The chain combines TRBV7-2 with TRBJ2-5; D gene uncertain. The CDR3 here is CASSSGLQETQYF. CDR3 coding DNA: TGTGCCAGCAGCTCGGGTCTGCAGGAGACCCAGTACTTC.